Presented here are 16 T cell receptor beta chains from one specimen sequenced in a study of regulatory T cells in long-lasting Graves disease. Time point reported: persistent/refractory GD, antithyroid drugs over 5 years with positive TRAb. PBMC RNA served as the TCR library source. For TCR beta, libraries came from iRepertoire HTBI primers and Arm-PCR of CDR3 regions. TCRdb itself ran the multiplex PCR reads through MiXCR, one entry per CDR3 protein. Here the sample spans a few hundred thousand distinct CDR3 sequences, approximately 25% being singletons. The starting material was peripheral blood mononuclear cells (PBMCs), obtained when the disease was refractory, from a patient treated with antithyroid drugs. The receptors were gathered from a woman between 40 and 55 years old with Graves disease.

This clonotype appeared a few times. The chain links TRBV10-3 to TRBJ2-4; D remains ambiguous. The CDR3 contains 16 residues. V lost 2 bases, J lost 0 bases, and 11 bases lay in between. The V gene's germline CDR1 is ENHRY and CDR2 SYGVKD. This chain's CDR3 is CAISEGGSLAKNIQYF. As DNA, the CDR3 is TGTGCCATCAGTGAGGGCGGCAGCCTAGCCAAAAACATTCAGTACTTC.

V and J are TRBV6-1 and TRBJ2-2, with 11 bases aligning to TRBD2. Germline V gene sequence: CDR1 MNHNS, CDR2 SASEGT. V was pared by 7 bases and J by 8 bases, with 18 bases of the junction left unmatched. The CDR3 loop spans 18 amino acids. The CDR3 DNA is TGTGCCAGCACAAGCCCCGTCGTAGCGGGAGGGACCCGAGGGGAGCTGTTTTTT. As protein: CASTSPVVAGGTRGELFF.

Many counts were recorded for this clonotype. This chain uses TRBV7-8 with TRBJ1-5; D not resolved. CDR3 size: 17 residues. V lost 4 bases to trimming and J lost 4 bases, with 20 bases between them. Germline V gene lookup returns CDR1 SGHVS and CDR2 FQNEAQ. The DNA for the CDR3 is TGTGCCAGCAGCTCCGAACGCCTGACATCAATAAATCAGCCCCAGCATTTT. It is translated as CASSSERLTSINQPQHF.

V and J are TRBV7-2 and TRBJ2-7, with TRBD1 matching over 11 bases. With V trimmed by 5 bases and J by 3 bases, 6 bases remained unmatched. From germline, CDR1 is SGHTA and CDR2 FQGNSA. CDR3 length: 15 residues. The CDR3 region has the DNA TGTGCCAGCAGCGACGGACAGGGGGCGGGCTACGAGCAGTACTTC. Its translation: CASSDGQGAGYEQYF. Based on the CDR3 plus reference TRBV7-2 and TRBJ2-7, the full variable domain is GAGVSQSPSNKVTEKGKDVELRCDPISGHTALYWYRQSLGQGLEFLIYFQGNSAPDKSGLPSDRFSAERTGGSVSTLTIQRTQQEDSAVYLCASSDGQGAGYEQYFGPGTRLTVT.

The rearrangement links TRBV9 to TRBJ2-4; D unclear. Deletions cut 4 bases from V and 13 bases from J, with 21 bases between. Germline V lookup: CDR1 SGDLS, CDR2 YYNGEE. This CDR3 spans 14 amino acids. CDR3 in amino acids: CASSPIGQSHPQYF. The CDR3 DNA reads as TGTGCCAGCAGCCCCATCGGCCAAAGTCACCCACAGTACTTC.

The chain couples TRBV19 to TRBJ2-3; no clear D gene. Germline CDR1 LNHDA, CDR2 SQIVND (reference sequence). V lost 1 base to trimming and J lost 0 bases, with 14 bases between them. This CDR3 comprises 17 residues. The CDR3 loop reads CASSIGWRGPSTDTQYF. CDR3 nucleotides: TGTGCCAGTAGTATAGGTTGGCGTGGTCCTAGCACAGATACGCAGTATTTT.

In its sample, this clonotype was seen many times. V usage is TRBV3-1 and J usage is TRBJ2-2; D ambiguous. The CDR3 is 14 amino acids. With 4 bases removed from V and 5 bases from J, the gap between germline ends came to 11 bases. CDR1 is LGHDT, CDR2 YNNKEL, per germline (reference sequence). The CDR3 protein is CASSRGGLTGELFF. CDR3 DNA sequence: TGTGCCAGCAGCCGTGGCGGTCTTACCGGGGAGCTGTTTTTT.

Turning to this clonotype: Since a much larger clone is just one base distant, this may be a read error. This rearrangement joins TRBV28 to TRBJ2-6; D may be TRBD2 (6 bases). Germline values: CDR1 MDHEN, CDR2 SYDVKM. This CDR3 region has 16 residues. The CDR3 DNA sequence: TGTGCCATCAGAAAACCCGGAGGGGCTGGGGTCAACGTCCTGACTTTC. This translates into CAIRKPGGAGVNVLTF.

This clonotype appeared a few times. This chain connects TRBV20-1 to TRBJ1-1, with D maybe TRBD1 (5 bases). This CDR3 has 15 residues. CDR1 is DFQATT, CDR2 SNEGSKA, per germline (reference sequence). The V end lost 3 bases, the J end lost 4 bases, and 18 bases lay between the germline ends. The CDR3 region is CSASGSHRRGTEAFF. CDR3 DNA sequence: TGCAGTGCTAGCGGGTCCCACAGGAGGGGCACTGAAGCTTTCTTT.

The rearrangement links TRBV24-1 to TRBJ2-3; D not certain. V was shortened by 3 bases and J by 5 bases, with 8 bases between the two germline ends. CDR3 size: 13 residues. From germline, CDR1 is KGHDR and CDR2 SFDVKD. CDR3 sequence reads: CATSDQGRDTQYF. DNA for the CDR3: TGTGCCACCAGTGATCAAGGTAGAGATACGCAGTATTTT.

This clonotype came up many times. V and J are TRBV7-6 and TRBJ1-1; 10 bases line up with TRBD1. Losses at the gene ends were 5 bases for V and 3 bases for J; bases not matched to a gene: 12. The CDR3 spans 17 residues. Germline V gene sequence: CDR1 SGHVS, CDR2 FNYEAQ. The chain's CDR3 is CASSPLRTGGRDTEAFF. The CDR3 nucleotides are TGTGCCAGCAGCCCTCTCCGGACAGGGGGTCGAGACACTGAAGCTTTCTTT.

This chain uses TRBV30 with TRBJ1-2, with a tentative D call TRBD1 (6 bases). There are 14 residues in the CDR3. The germline V gene has CDR1 GTSNPN and CDR2 SVGIG (reference sequence). The ends were cut back, 3 bases at V and 0 bases at J, with 11 bases in the middle. CDR3 loop: CAWSDRLSNYGYTF. CDR3 bases: TGTGCCTGGAGCGACAGGCTCTCTAACTATGGCTACACCTTC.

This clonotype has only a few counts. V is TRBV15 and J is TRBJ2-2, with D unclear. This CDR3 contains 13 residues. Per germline, CDR1 LNHNV and CDR2 YYDKDF (reference sequence). V was pared by 9 bases and J by 6 bases, with 14 bases between. The CDR3 DNA follows: TGTGCCACTTTAGACGGTCTCTCCGGGGAGCTGTTTTTT. It yields the protein CATLDGLSGELFF.

The V and J genes are TRBV6-1 and TRBJ2-2, with D possibly matching TRBD2 (5 bases). This CDR3 has 16 amino acids. CDR1 is MNHNS and CDR2 is SASEGT in the germline V gene. V lost 6 bases, J lost 1 base, and 15 bases lay in between. In nucleotides, the CDR3 is TGTGCCAGCAGCCAAGTTGGCGGGTTGAACACCGGGGAGCTGTTTTTT. It encodes CASSQVGGLNTGELFF.

V and J are TRBV2 and TRBJ2-3, with 12 bases lining up with TRBD2. The V gene's germline CDR1 is SNHLY and CDR2 FYNNEI. This CDR3 is 15 amino acids long. The V gene end was trimmed by 6 bases and the J gene end by 4 bases; junction bases not matched to a gene: 5. CDR3 bases: TGTGCCAGCAGCCCTAGCGGGAGGGCGCCAGATACGCAGTATTTT. Translating it yields CASSPSGRAPDTQYF.

This clonotype was seen only a few times. The chain uses TRBV5-6 and TRBJ2-7, with 8 nucleotides matching TRBD1. The CDR3 loop spans 15 amino acids. V was pared by 4 bases and J by 6 bases, with 12 bases of the junction left unmatched. The germline CDR1 and CDR2 sequences are SGHDT and YYEEEE. CDR3 protein: CASSDTGGVSVEQYF. DNA of the CDR3: TGTGCCAGCAGCGACACAGGGGGTGTCTCGGTCGAGCAGTACTTC.